This T cell receptor beta chain was documented in a study of blood T cell repertoires in COVID-19. Background on the study: Samples came from the United States, Italy and Spain, spanning acute and convalescent COVID-19. The cDNA or gDNA used as material had been derived from T cells, B-cell-depleted T cells, or PBMCs.

Losses at the gene ends were 6 bases for V and 6 bases for J; bases not matched to a gene: 3. The length of the CDR3 is 13 residues. Germline V gene lookup returns CDR1 SGHAT and CDR2 FQNNGV. In the study's own analysis: It was from reference gene primer amplification that nucleated cell counts were estimated. The repertoire was sequenced with immunoSEQ multiplex PCR; TCRdb's copy has only in-frame clones and lacks some. V, J and clone size reflect that table, while D and trimming were determined from the DNA. The sample records 270,000 or so clones, 83% being singletons. This TCR derives from a woman between 50 and 59 years old who had recovered from COVID-19. The chain uses TRBV11-2 and TRBJ2-7, with TRBD2 matching 12 bases. Sequencing was carried out using peripheral blood. Here the CDR3 reads CASRTSGRVEQYF. The CDR3 nucleotides read TGTGCCAGCAGGACTAGCGGGAGAGTCGAGCAGTACTTC.